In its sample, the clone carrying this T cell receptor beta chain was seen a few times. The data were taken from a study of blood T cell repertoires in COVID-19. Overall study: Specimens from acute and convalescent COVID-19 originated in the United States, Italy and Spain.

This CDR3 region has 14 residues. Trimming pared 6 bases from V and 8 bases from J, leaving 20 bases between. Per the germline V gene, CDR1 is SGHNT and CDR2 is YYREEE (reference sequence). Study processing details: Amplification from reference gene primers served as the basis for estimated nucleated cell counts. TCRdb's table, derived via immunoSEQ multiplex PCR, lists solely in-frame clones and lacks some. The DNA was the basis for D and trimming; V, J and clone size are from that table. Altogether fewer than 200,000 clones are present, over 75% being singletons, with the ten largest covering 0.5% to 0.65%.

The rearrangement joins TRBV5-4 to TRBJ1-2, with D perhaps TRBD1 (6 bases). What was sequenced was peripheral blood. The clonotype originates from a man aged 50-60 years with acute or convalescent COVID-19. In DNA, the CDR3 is TGTGCCAGCACAGAGGCCCAGGGACAACGCGGCTACACCTTC. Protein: CASTEAQGQRGYTF.